This T cell receptor beta chain was retrieved from a study of lymphopenia after photon versus proton radiotherapy. As concerns this clone: What it binds is not known.

Assay used: immunoSEQ multiplex PCR; TCRdb lists only in-frame clones, some missing. The sample includes roughly 30,000 clones, roughly 87% of them seen just once. Trimming left V 4 bases short and J 0 bases short, with 5 bases between. CDR3 size: 14 residues. Looked up from germline, CDR1 is SGHKS and CDR2 is YYEKEE (reference sequence). General observations from the study: In patients who died, overall survival fell as post-nadir TCR diversity dropped more. Better survival with proton therapy was suggested as possible, not demonstrated. Photon-treated patients lost naive T cells and TCR diversity; proton-treated stayed stable.

The rearrangement links TRBV5-5 to TRBJ2-6; D gene uncertain. This receptor was identified in an older woman with cholangiocarcinoma. Some clones in this sample may be carry-over from other donors' samples. Here the sequenced sample was peripheral blood, taken from a patient treated with proton-based radiotherapy. CDR3 residues: CASSGNSGANVLTF. CDR3 coding DNA: TGTGCCAGCAGCGGGAACTCTGGGGCCAACGTCCTGACTTTC. The variable domain in full, completed from reference TRBV5-5 and TRBJ2-6, reads DAGVTQSPTHLIKTRGQQVTLRCSPISGHKSVSWYQQVLGQGPQFIFQYYEKEERGRGNFPDRFSARQFPNYSSELNVNALLLGDSALYLCASSGNSGANVLTFGAGSRLTVL.